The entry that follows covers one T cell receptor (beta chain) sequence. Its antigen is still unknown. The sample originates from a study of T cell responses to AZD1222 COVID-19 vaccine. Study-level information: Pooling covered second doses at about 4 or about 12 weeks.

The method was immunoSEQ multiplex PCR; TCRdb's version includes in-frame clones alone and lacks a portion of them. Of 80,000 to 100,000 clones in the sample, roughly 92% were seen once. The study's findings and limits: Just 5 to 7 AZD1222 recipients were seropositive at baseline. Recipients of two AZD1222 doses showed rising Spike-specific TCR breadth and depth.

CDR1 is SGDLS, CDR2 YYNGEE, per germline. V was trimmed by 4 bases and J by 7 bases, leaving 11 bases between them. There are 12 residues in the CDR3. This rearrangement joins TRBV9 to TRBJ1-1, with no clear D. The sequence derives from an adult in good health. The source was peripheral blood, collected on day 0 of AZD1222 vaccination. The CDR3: CASSPVGIEAFF. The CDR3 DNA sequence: TGTGCCAGCAGCCCGGTAGGGATTGAAGCTTTCTTT.